This T cell receptor beta chain was retrieved from a study of cytomegalovirus exposure and HLA in healthy donors. About the research overall: The same platform used for the 500 to 850 first-cohort repertoires was also used for the roughly 130 validation repertoires, as a later analysis reported. The study, taken as a whole, reports: Despite most TCR sequences being rare, some public TCRs occurred in many donors. Specific recognition of CMV antigens was confirmed in vitro for a few chains (all CMV-associated).

This clone was seen only a few times. No antigen is known for it. Trimming at V came to 2 bases and at J to 3 bases, leaving 12 bases not matched to a gene. CDR1 is MRHNA and CDR2 is SNTAGT in the germline V gene. The length of the CDR3 is 18 residues. The donors were members of the approximately 130-subject validation cohort (separate from the approximately 730-subject first cohort). Only in-frame clones appear in the TCRdb table, and some are missing; sequencing was by immunoSEQ multiplex PCR. The table lists 78,000 or so clones, 85% to 95% of them singletons. The chain employs TRBV6-4 and TRBJ2-7; 11 positions agree with TRBD2. Sample: PBMCs. The receptor's source is a young woman in good health and CMV-seropositive. CDR3 in amino acids: CASSDPGLAGGFYYEQYF. In DNA, the CDR3 is TGTGCCAGCAGTGACCCCGGTCTAGCGGGGGGCTTTTACTACGAGCAGTACTTC.